This T cell receptor (beta chain) stems from a study of T cell responses to AZD1222 COVID-19 vaccine. Regarding the study as a whole: All repertoire sampling was performed exclusively after the peak T cell response. A mostly white British donor set with more females was recruited, and clonal diversity was possibly underestimated. The study found vaccine-associated CD4 TCRs spanning spike, dominant at 160-218 and 743-854.

Assay: immunoSEQ multiplex PCR; the TCRdb copy retains only in-frame clones and omits some. The sample carries 160,000 or so clones, 87% recorded once. In the case of this clone: As yet, its antigen is unknown.

Second-dose timings of about 4 or about 12 weeks were pooled. The receptor's source is an adult who received the AZD1222 COVID-19 vaccine. This material consisted of peripheral blood, taken 28 days after the second AZD1222 dose.

CDR3 bases: TGTGCCAGCAGTCCAACGGGACTAGCGGGAGACTACGAGCAGTACTTC. It codes for CASSPTGLAGDYEQYF. The rearrangement uses TRBV28 and TRBJ2-7, with 14 bases aligning to TRBD2. With V trimmed by 5 bases and J by 3 bases, 6 bases remained unmatched. There are 16 residues in the CDR3. Germline V lookup: CDR1 MDHEN, CDR2 SYDVKM.